This TCR beta chain was documented in a study of blood T cell repertoires in COVID-19. Study-level information: The United States, Italy and Spain were the sources of the acute and convalescent COVID-19 samples. Nucleic acid was either cDNA or gDNA, and it came from T cells, B-cell-depleted T cells, or PBMCs.

Original analysis: By means of reference gene primer amplification, nucleated cell counts were estimated. Clones were read by immunoSEQ multiplex PCR, and TCRdb kept only the in-frame ones, dropping some. The V and J calls and the clone size are those of that table, but D and trimming were determined from the DNA. There are 55,000 to 80,000 clones in the sample; around 73% occur only once, and 12% to 15% lies in the top ten. The Seattle patients joined while their infection was active and were tracked longitudinally afterward. Sequenced sample: peripheral blood. This clonotype was obtained from a man in his fifties or sixties with COVID-19, enrolled during active disease.

CDR3 sequence: CASSPRVGEDEKLFF. The CDR3 nucleotides are TGTGCCAGCAGCCCACGGGTTGGGGAGGATGAAAAACTGTTTTTT. The rearrangement joins TRBV7-2 to TRBJ1-4; D gene uncertain. V dropped 5 bases and J dropped 6 bases, with 16 bases sitting between them. The CDR3 consists of 15 residues. CDR1 and CDR2 from the germline V gene are SGHTA and FQGNSA. Full variable domain (remainder filled in from reference TRBV7-2 and TRBJ1-4): GAGVSQSPSNKVTEKGKDVELRCDPISGHTALYWYRQSLGQGLEFLIYFQGNSAPDKSGLPSDRFSAERTGGSVSTLTIQRTQQEDSAVYLCASSPRVGEDEKLFFGSGTQLSVL.